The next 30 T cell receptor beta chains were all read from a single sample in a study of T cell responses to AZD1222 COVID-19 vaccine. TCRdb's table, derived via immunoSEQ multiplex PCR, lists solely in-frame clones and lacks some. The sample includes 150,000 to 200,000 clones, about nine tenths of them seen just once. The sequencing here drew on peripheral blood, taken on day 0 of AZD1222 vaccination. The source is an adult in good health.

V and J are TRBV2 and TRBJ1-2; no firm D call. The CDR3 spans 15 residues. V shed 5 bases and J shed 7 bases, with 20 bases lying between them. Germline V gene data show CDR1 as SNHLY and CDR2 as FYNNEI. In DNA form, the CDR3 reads TGTGCCAGCAGTATCGTGTCATCGGGCGCGGCTGGCTACACCTTC. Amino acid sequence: CASSIVSSGAAGYTF.

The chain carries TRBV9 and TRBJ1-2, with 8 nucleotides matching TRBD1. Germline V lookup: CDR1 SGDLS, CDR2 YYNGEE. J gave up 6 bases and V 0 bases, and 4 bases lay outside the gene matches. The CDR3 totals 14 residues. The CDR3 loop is CASSVVTGGHGYTF. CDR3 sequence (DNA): TGTGCCAGCAGCGTAGTCACAGGGGGGCATGGCTACACCTTC. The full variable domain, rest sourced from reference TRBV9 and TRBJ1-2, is DSGVTQTPKHLITATGQRVTLRCSPRSGDLSVYWYQQSLDQGLQFLIQYYNGEERAKGNILERFSAQQFPDLHSELNLSSLELGDSALYFCASSVVTGGHGYTFGSGTRLTVV.

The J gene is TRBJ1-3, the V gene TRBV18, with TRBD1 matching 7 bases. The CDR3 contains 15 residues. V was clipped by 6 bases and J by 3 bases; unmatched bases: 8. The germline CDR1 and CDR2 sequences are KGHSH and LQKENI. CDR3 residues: CASSPPGQHGNTIYF. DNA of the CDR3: TGTGCCAGCTCGCCTCCGGGACAGCATGGAAACACCATATATTTT.

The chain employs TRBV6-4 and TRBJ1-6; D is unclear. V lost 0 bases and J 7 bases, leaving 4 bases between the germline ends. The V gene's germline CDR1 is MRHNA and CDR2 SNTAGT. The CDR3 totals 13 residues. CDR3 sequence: CASSDSTNSPLHF. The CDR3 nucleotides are TGTGCCAGCAGTGACTCGACAAATTCACCCCTCCACTTT.

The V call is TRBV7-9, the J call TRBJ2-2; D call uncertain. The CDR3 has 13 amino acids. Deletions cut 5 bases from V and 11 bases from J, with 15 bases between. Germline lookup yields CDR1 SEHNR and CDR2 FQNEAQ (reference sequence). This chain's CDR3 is CASSNDLLGELFF. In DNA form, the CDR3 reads TGTGCCAGCAGCAACGACCTGTTGGGTGAGCTGTTTTTT.

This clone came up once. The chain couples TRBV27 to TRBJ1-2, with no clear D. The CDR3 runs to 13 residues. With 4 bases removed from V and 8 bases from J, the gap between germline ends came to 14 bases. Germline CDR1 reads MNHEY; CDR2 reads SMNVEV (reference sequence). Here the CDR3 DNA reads TGTGCCAGCAGTTCCCAACCTTACCGGGGCTACACCTTC. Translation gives CASSSQPYRGYTF.

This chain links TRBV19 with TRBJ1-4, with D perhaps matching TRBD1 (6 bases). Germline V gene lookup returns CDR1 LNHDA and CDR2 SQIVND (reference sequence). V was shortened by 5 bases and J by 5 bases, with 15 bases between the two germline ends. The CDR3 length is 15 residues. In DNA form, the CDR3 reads TGTGCCAGTAGTGCAACAGGGAGCAGAAATGAAAAACTGTTTTTT. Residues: CASSATGSRNEKLFF.

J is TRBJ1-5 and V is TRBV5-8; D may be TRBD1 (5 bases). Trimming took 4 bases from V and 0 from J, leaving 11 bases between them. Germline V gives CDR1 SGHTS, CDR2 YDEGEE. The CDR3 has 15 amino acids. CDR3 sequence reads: CASSTRGYSNQPQHF. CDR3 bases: TGTGCCAGCAGCACCCGGGGGTATAGCAATCAGCCCCAGCATTTT.

The chain's CDR3 is CASSLEAVRGSNQPQHF. In DNA form, the CDR3 reads TGCGCCAGCAGCTTGGAGGCTGTCAGGGGTAGCAATCAGCCCCAGCATTTT. The J gene is TRBJ1-5, the V gene TRBV5-1; TRBD1 is a possible D gene (6 bases). The CDR3 has 17 residues. Between the trimmed V and J ends, which lost 0 bases and 0 bases, there was a span of 13 bases. Germline loops: CDR1 SGHRS, CDR2 YFSETQ. Full variable domain (missing parts from reference TRBV5-1 and TRBJ1-5): KAGVTQTPRYLIKTRGQQVTLSCSPISGHRSVSWYQQTPGQGLQFLFEYFSETQRNKGNFPGRFSGRQFSNSRSEMNVSTLELGDSALYLCASSLEAVRGSNQPQHFGDGTRLSIL.

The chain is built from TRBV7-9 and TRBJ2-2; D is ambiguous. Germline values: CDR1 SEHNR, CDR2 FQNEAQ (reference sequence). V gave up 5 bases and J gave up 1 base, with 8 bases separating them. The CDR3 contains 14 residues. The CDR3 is CASSPVLNTGELFF. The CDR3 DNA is TGTGCCAGCAGCCCCGTCCTGAACACCGGGGAGCTGTTTTTT.

In nucleotides, the CDR3 is TGCGCCAGCAGTCGTCGACTAGCGGGGGCCACAGATACGCAGTATTTT. It codes for CASSRRLAGATDTQYF. This sequence joins TRBV10-2 and TRBJ2-3, with 12 bases matching TRBD2. Trimming took 5 bases from V and 2 from J; bases not matched to a gene: 5. The CDR3 totals 16 residues. The germline CDR1 and CDR2 sequences are WSHSY and SAAADI.

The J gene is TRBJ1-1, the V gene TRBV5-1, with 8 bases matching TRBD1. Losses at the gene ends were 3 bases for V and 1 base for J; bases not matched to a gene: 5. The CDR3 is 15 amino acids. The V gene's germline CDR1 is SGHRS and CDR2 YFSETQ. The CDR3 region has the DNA TGCGCCAGCAGCTGGGCCGGGACAGGGAACACTGAAGCTTTCTTT. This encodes CASSWAGTGNTEAFF.

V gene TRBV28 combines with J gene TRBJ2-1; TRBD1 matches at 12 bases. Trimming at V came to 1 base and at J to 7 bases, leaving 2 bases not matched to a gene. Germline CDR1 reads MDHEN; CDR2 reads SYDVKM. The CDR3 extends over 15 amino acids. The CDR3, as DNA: TGTGCCAGCAGTTTATCGGGACAGGGGGCAAATGAGCAGTTCTTC. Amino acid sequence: CASSLSGQGANEQFF.

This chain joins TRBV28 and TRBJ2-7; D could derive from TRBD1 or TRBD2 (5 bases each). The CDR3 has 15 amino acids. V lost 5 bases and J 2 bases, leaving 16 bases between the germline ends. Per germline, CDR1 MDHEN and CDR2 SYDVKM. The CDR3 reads CASSDPGTHAYEQYF. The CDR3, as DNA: TGTGCCAGCAGTGATCCCGGGACCCACGCCTACGAGCAGTACTTC. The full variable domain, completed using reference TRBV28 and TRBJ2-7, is DVKVTQSSRYLVKRTGEKVFLECVQDMDHENMFWYRQDPGLGLRLIYFSYDVKMKEKGDIPEGYSVSREKKERFSLILESASTNQTSMYLCASSDPGTHAYEQYFGPGTRLTVT.

The CDR3 coding sequence is TGTGCCAGCAGCTTATCCCACGGGGACATTCAGTACTTC. Amino acid sequence: CASSLSHGDIQYF. The chain has TRBV7-2 and TRBJ2-4; D possibly corresponds to TRBD2 (5 bases). The germline V and J ends were trimmed by 2 bases and 8 bases, with 10 bases remaining between them. There are 13 residues in the CDR3. Germline CDR1 is SGHTA and CDR2 is FQGNSA.

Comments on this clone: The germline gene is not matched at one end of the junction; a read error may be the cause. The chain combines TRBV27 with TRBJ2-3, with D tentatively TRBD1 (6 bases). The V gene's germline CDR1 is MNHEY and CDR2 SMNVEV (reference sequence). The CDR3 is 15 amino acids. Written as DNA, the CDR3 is TGTGCCAGCAGCCTCCTATCGGGTAGGACAGATACACAGTATTTT. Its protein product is CASSLLSGRTDTQYF.

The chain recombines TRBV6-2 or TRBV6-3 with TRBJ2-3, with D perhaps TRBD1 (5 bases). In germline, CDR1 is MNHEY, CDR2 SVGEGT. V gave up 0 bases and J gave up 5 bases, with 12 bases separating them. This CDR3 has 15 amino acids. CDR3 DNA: TGTGCCAGCAGTTACTCGTCGGGTAGGGGAGATACGCAGTATTTT. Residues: CASSYSSGRGDTQYF.

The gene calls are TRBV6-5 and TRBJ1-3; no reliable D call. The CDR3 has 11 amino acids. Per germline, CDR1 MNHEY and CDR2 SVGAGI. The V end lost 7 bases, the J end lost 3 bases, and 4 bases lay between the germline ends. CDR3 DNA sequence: TGTGCCAGCATTAATGGAAACACCATATATTTT. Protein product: CASINGNTIYF.

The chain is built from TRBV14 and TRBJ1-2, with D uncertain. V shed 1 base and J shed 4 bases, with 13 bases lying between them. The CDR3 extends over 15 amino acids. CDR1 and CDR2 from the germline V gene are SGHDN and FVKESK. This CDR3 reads CASSQVSRGGYGYTF. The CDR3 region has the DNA TGTGCCAGCAGCCAAGTGTCGCGAGGAGGCTATGGCTACACCTTC.

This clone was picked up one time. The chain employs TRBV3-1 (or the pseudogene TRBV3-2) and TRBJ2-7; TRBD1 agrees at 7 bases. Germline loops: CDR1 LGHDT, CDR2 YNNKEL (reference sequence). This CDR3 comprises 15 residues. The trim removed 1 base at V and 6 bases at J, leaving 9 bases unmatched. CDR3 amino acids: CASSQVTGAVGEQYF. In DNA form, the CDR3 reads TGTGCCAGCAGCCAAGTAACAGGGGCGGTGGGCGAGCAGTACTTC.

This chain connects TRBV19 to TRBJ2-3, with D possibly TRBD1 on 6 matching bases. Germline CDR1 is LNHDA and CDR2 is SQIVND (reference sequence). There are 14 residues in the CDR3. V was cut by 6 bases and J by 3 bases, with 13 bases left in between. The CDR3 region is CASSHREITDTQYF. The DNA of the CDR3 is TGTGCCAGTAGCCACAGGGAAATTACAGATACGCAGTATTTT. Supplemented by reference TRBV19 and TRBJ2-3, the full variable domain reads DGGITQSPKYLFRKEGQNVTLSCEQNLNHDAMYWYRQDPGQGLRLIYYSQIVNDFQKGDIAEGYSVSREKKESFPLTVTSAQKNPTAFYLCASSHREITDTQYFGPGTRLTVL.

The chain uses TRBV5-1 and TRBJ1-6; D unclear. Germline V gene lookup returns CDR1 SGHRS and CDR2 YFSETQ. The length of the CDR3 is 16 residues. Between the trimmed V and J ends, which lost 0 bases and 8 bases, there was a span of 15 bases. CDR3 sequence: CASSLASGQFDSPLHF. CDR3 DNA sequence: TGCGCCAGCAGCTTGGCTTCGGGCCAGTTCGATTCACCCCTCCACTTT.

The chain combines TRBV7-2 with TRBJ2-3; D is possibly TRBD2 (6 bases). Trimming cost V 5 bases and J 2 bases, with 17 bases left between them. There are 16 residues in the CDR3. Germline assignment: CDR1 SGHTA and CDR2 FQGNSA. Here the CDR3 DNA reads TGTGCCAGCAGCGCAGGAAATGCGGGGTTCACAGATACGCAGTATTTT. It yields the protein CASSAGNAGFTDTQYF.

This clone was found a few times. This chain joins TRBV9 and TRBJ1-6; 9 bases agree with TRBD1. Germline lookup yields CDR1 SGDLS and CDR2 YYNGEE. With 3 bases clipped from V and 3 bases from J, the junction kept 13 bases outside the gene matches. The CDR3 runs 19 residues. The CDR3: CASSGRTGATTSYNSPLHF. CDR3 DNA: TGTGCCAGCAGCGGGAGGACAGGGGCAACCACGAGCTATAATTCACCCCTCCACTTT.

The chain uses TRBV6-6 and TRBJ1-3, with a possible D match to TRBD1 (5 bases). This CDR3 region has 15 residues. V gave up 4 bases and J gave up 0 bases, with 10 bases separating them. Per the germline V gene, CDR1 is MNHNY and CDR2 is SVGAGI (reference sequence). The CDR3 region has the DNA TGTGCCAGCAGTTTTGGGGGGGTCTCTGGAAACACCATATATTTT. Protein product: CASSFGGVSGNTIYF.

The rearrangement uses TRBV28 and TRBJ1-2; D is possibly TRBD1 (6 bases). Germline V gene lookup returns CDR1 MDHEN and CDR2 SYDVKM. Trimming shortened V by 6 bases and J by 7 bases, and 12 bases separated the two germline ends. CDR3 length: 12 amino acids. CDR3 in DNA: TGTGCCAGCAGGGTGACAGGCGGTGGCTACACCTTC. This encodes CASRVTGGGYTF.

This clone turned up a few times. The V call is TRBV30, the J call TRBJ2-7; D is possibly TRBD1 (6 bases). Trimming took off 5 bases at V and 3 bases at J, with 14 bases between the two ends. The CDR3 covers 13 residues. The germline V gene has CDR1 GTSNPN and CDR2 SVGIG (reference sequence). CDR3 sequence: CAWSLGRGYEQYF. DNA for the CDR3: TGTGCCTGGTCCCTCGGCAGGGGCTACGAGCAGTACTTC.

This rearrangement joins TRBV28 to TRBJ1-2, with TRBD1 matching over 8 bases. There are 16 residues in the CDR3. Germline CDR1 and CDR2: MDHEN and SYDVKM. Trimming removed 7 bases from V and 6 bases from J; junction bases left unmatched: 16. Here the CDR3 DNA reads TGTGCCAGCATCGGACAGGGAAGAAGAATAAAGGATGGCTACACCTTC. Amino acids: CASIGQGRRIKDGYTF.

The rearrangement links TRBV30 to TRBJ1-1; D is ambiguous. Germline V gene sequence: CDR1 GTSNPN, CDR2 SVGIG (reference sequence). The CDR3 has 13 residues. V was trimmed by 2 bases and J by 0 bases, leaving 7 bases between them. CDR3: CAWSSGLNTEAFF. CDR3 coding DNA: TGTGCCTGGAGTAGCGGGCTGAACACTGAAGCTTTCTTT.

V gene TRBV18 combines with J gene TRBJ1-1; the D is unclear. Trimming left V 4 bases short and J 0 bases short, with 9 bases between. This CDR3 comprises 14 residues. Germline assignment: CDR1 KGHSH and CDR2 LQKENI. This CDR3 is CASSQGAVNTEAFF. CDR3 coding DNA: TGTGCCAGCTCACAAGGAGCTGTGAACACTGAAGCTTTCTTT.